This passage covers 30 T cell receptor beta chains from one sample sequenced in a study of CD8 T cells in ankylosing spondylitis. TCRdb reanalysed the 5' RACE reads using MiXCR and keeps one entry per CDR3 protein. The sample has under 250,000 distinct CDR3 sequences; around a quarter are singletons. The sequencing sample was made of blood, either unsorted or a sorted T cell fraction (not recorded which). The receptors derive from a male donor with ankylosing spondylitis or in good health (not recorded which).

This clonotype was seen many times. V and J are TRBV6-5 and TRBJ1-1; 7 bases line up with TRBD1. Germline values: CDR1 MNHEY, CDR2 SVGAGI. The CDR3 has 16 amino acids. With V trimmed by 2 bases and J by 0 bases, 6 bases remained unmatched. The CDR3 is CASSYADRPLNTEAFF. The CDR3 coding sequence is TGTGCCAGCAGTTACGCGGACAGGCCTTTGAACACTGAAGCTTTCTTT.

The chain carries TRBV29-1 and TRBJ2-1, with 7 bases lining up with TRBD1. Germline lookup yields CDR1 SQVTM and CDR2 ANQGSEA. The J segment lost 9 bases and the V segment lost 5 bases, leaving 10 bases of the junction unmatched. The CDR3 covers 13 residues. Written as DNA, the CDR3 is TGCAGCGTTCGAAGACAGGGCTGGGGTGAGCAGTTCTTC. This sequence encodes CSVRRQGWGEQFF.

The chain carries TRBV20-1 and TRBJ2-3; 7 bases are shared with TRBD2. CDR3 length: 15 amino acids. V lost 4 bases and J lost 2; bases outside the gene matches: 9. Germline assignment: CDR1 DFQATT and CDR2 SNEGSKA (reference sequence). This CDR3 reads CSATSSSGPTDTQYF. CDR3 in DNA: TGCAGTGCTACTAGCTCTAGCGGTCCCACAGATACGCAGTATTTT.

This clonotype was detected a few times. The chain has TRBV11-2 and TRBJ2-2, with D perhaps matching TRBD1 or TRBD2 (5 bases each). Germline CDR1 SGHAT, CDR2 FQNNGV. Trimming cost V 5 bases and J 0 bases, with 16 bases left between them. The CDR3 consists of 17 residues. The CDR3 coding sequence is TGTGCCAGCAGCAGTAGGGGAGACAGCACGAACACCGGGGAGCTGTTTTTT. Translation: CASSSRGDSTNTGELFF.

This clonotype was counted between two and nine times. V usage is TRBV9 and J usage is TRBJ2-3; D may be TRBD2 (6 bases). Trimming stripped 1 base from V and 3 bases from J, with 12 bases between. The CDR3 sequence is 15 residues long. The V gene's germline CDR1 is SGDLS and CDR2 YYNGEE. CDR3 coding DNA: TGTGCCAGCAGCGTAATCGGGAGTACGACAGATACGCAGTATTTT. Protein sequence: CASSVIGSTTDTQYF.

This clonotype appeared once. The chain joins TRBV3-1 to TRBJ2-3; 11 positions agree with TRBD2. V shed 8 bases and J 2 bases; nucleotides not matched to a gene: 15. Looked up from germline, CDR1 is LGHDT and CDR2 is YNNKEL (reference sequence). The CDR3 runs 18 residues. The CDR3 protein is CASCRTSGTSGHTDTQYF. The CDR3 DNA reads TGTGCCAGCTGCCGAACTTCCGGGACTAGCGGTCACACAGATACGCAGTATTTT.

CDR3 sequence: CASSPEGSVYEQYF. The CDR3 DNA is TGCGCCAGCAGCCCGGAGGGGTCTGTCTACGAGCAGTACTTC. The V and J genes are TRBV5-1 and TRBJ2-7; D might be TRBD2 (6 bases). Germline-derived CDR1 and CDR2 are SGHRS and YFSETQ. V lost 4 bases, J lost 3 bases, and 14 bases lay in between. The CDR3 is 14 residues long.

This clonotype was found many times. The chain links TRBV3-1 to TRBJ2-7; 7 bases match TRBD2. With V trimmed by 7 bases and J by 3 bases, 12 bases remained unmatched. Germline loops: CDR1 LGHDT, CDR2 YNNKEL (reference sequence). CDR3 size: 15 residues. CDR3 residues: CASTRREKGFYEQYF. Written as DNA, the CDR3 is TGTGCCAGCACCAGGCGGGAGAAGGGGTTCTACGAGCAGTACTTC.

This clonotype was counted a few times. V and J are TRBV9 and TRBJ2-2; D uncertain. V was shortened by 0 bases and J by 0 bases, with 6 bases between the two germline ends. From germline, CDR1 is SGDLS and CDR2 YYNGEE. The CDR3 spans 15 residues. This CDR3 reads CASSVGASNTGELFF. The CDR3 DNA reads as TGTGCCAGCAGCGTAGGGGCCTCGAACACCGGGGAGCTGTTTTTT.

This clonotype was seen repeatedly, ten times or more. This chain uses TRBV27 with TRBJ2-1, with D unclear. The CDR3 spans 13 residues. CDR1 is MNHEY, CDR2 SMNVEV, per germline (reference sequence). The V gene lost 6 bases and the J gene lost 7 bases, with 13 bases spanning the gap. Here the CDR3 DNA reads TGTGCCAGCAGCACCCCGGCCCGGAATGAGCAGTTCTTC. The encoded protein is CASSTPARNEQFF.

The sample holds many counts of this clonotype. This chain uses TRBV7-2 with TRBJ2-1; D unresolved. V lost 5 bases and J 5 bases, leaving 7 bases between the germline ends. The CDR3 totals 12 residues. The germline V gene encodes CDR1 SGHTA and CDR2 FQGNSA. The CDR3 region has the DNA TGTGCCAGCAGCCCCTTCAACAATGAGCAGTTCTTC. Translated, it gives CASSPFNNEQFF.

The chain combines TRBV7-6 with TRBJ2-3, with 7 bases identical to TRBD1. The CDR3 extends over 14 amino acids. Trimming at V came to 6 bases and at J to 2 bases, leaving 5 bases not matched to a gene. Germline loops: CDR1 SGHVS, CDR2 FNYEAQ. The CDR3: CASRPGTVTDTQYF. The CDR3, as DNA: TGTGCCAGCAGACCTGGGACAGTCACAGATACGCAGTATTTT. Full variable domain (remainder filled in from reference TRBV7-6 and TRBJ2-3): GAGVSQSPRYKVTKRGQDVALRCDPISGHVSLYWYRQALGQGPEFLTYFNYEAQQDKSGLPNDRFSAERPEGSISTLTIQRTEQRDSAMYRCASRPGTVTDTQYFGPGTRLTVL.

V gene TRBV12-3 or TRBV12-4 combines with J gene TRBJ2-5; TRBD2 matches 12 bases. The V gene end was trimmed by 5 bases and the J gene end by 4 bases; junction bases not matched to a gene: 11. CDR3 size: 17 residues. The DNA for the CDR3 is TGTGCCAGCAGTACCACCGTGACTAGCGGGAGATCAGAGACCCAGTACTTC. It encodes CASSTTVTSGRSETQYF.

The V and J genes are TRBV20-1 and TRBJ2-7; possible D gene TRBD1, 5 bases. Germline V gene sequence: CDR1 DFQATT, CDR2 SNEGSKA (reference sequence). The CDR3 covers 12 residues. Deletions cut 3 bases from V and 5 bases from J, with 11 bases between. The DNA for the CDR3 is TGCAGTGCTAGGCAGGGTTTCGACGAGCAGTACTTC. Translating it yields CSARQGFDEQYF.

This clonotype was seen many times. This chain links TRBV28 with TRBJ2-2, with D uncertain. The CDR3 runs 15 residues. Looked up from germline, CDR1 is MDHEN and CDR2 is SYDVKM. V was trimmed by 3 bases and J by 1 base, leaving 9 bases between them. The CDR3 DNA sequence: TGTGCCAGCAGTTTGGTCAGGAAGAACACCGGGGAGCTGTTTTTT. Translating gives CASSLVRKNTGELFF.

This clonotype was counted only a few times. V gene TRBV6-4 combines with J gene TRBJ2-1; D is perhaps TRBD2 (6 bases). The CDR3 consists of 15 residues. The germline CDR1 and CDR2 sequences are MRHNA and SNTAGT. V was shortened by 4 bases and J by 10 bases, with 20 bases between the two germline ends. For the CDR3, the DNA is TGTGCCAGCAGTGTTGGGGCGGGATTTCCCAGGGAGCAGTTCTTC. Protein sequence: CASSVGAGFPREQFF.

This clonotype came up many times. V and J are TRBV7-2 and TRBJ2-5; possible D gene TRBD1, 5 bases. Trimming left V 1 base short and J 5 bases short, with 11 bases between. There are 14 residues in the CDR3. Germline V CDR1 and CDR2: SGHTA, FQGNSA. The CDR3: CASSLEGRAETQYF. The CDR3 DNA sequence: TGTGCCAGCAGCTTAGAGGGCAGGGCTGAGACCCAGTACTTC.

The table lists this clonotype with a few counts. This chain uses TRBV20-1 with TRBJ1-1, with D uncertain. The germline V and J ends were trimmed by 7 bases and 2 bases, with 8 bases remaining between them. The CDR3 totals 11 residues. Germline CDR1 is DFQATT and CDR2 is SNEGSKA (reference sequence). The CDR3 bases are TGCAGTGTGTCGGATAACACTGAAGCTTTCTTT. The encoded protein is CSVSDNTEAFF.

In its sample, this clonotype was seen many times. The gene calls are TRBV5-1 and TRBJ2-1; D might be TRBD1 (6 bases). The CDR3 has 13 amino acids. CDR1 and CDR2 (germline): SGHRS, YFSETQ. Between the trimmed V and J ends, which lost 2 bases and 6 bases, there was a span of 9 bases. The DNA of the CDR3 is TGCGCCAGCAGCTTACAGGGTTTCAATGAGCAGTTCTTC. This sequence encodes CASSLQGFNEQFF.

This clonotype appeared a few times. V usage is TRBV4-3 and J usage is TRBJ2-1; possibly TRBD2 for D (6 bases). Trimming removed 1 base at V and 4 bases at J, with 14 bases between. Germline assignment: CDR1 LGHNA and CDR2 YSLEER. This CDR3 comprises 16 residues. In nucleotides, the CDR3 is TGCGCCAGCAGCCAAGCAGGTCTAGCGAGATACAATGAGCAGTTCTTC. Residues: CASSQAGLARYNEQFF.

This clonotype was seen repeatedly, ten times or more. This rearrangement joins TRBV20-1 to TRBJ2-6; D gene unclear. The CDR3 has 13 amino acids. CDR1 DFQATT and CDR2 SNEGSKA come from the germline V gene (reference sequence). Trimming left V 6 bases short and J 0 bases short, with 6 bases between. CDR3: CSAPYSGANVLTF. CDR3 DNA: TGCAGTGCACCGTACTCTGGGGCCAACGTCCTGACTTTC.

This chain connects TRBV24-1 to TRBJ2-7; D may be TRBD1 (6 bases). V lost 9 bases to trimming and J lost 1 base, with 12 bases between them. This CDR3 comprises 13 residues. The germline CDR1 and CDR2 sequences are KGHDR and SFDVKD. The CDR3 DNA reads as TGTGCCACCGCACGAGGGGGATCCTACGAGCAGTACTTC. It specifies CATARGGSYEQYF.

The gene calls are TRBV5-1 and TRBJ2-1; 8 positions match TRBD2. The CDR3 totals 16 residues. Germline V gives CDR1 SGHRS, CDR2 YFSETQ. The ends lost 0 bases at V and 3 bases at J; junction bases unmatched: 5. The CDR3 sequence is CASSLEAGAGYNEQFF. Written as DNA, the CDR3 is TGCGCCAGCAGCTTGGAAGCGGGGGCTGGCTACAATGAGCAGTTCTTC. Full variable domain (outside the CDR3, taken from reference TRBV5-1 and TRBJ2-1): KAGVTQTPRYLIKTRGQQVTLSCSPISGHRSVSWYQQTPGQGLQFLFEYFSETQRNKGNFPGRFSGRQFSNSRSEMNVSTLELGDSALYLCASSLEAGAGYNEQFFGPGTRLTVL.

The sample holds many counts of this clonotype. The rearrangement joins TRBV5-1 to TRBJ2-3; unclear D gene. The V end lost 3 bases, the J end lost 0 bases, and 11 bases lay between the germline ends. From germline, CDR1 is SGHRS and CDR2 YFSETQ. The CDR3 extends over 15 amino acids. The CDR3 nucleotides are TGCGCCAGCAGCTGGGCGTCCCGGAGCACAGATACGCAGTATTTT. This sequence encodes CASSWASRSTDTQYF.

This clonotype has a count of ten or more. The chain carries TRBV5-6 and TRBJ2-4; D is ambiguous. Per the germline V gene, CDR1 is SGHDT and CDR2 is YYEEEE. V was clipped by 3 bases and J by 0 bases, with 10 bases between them. This CDR3 region has 15 residues. CDR3 sequence: CASSWSRLAKNIQYF. CDR3 coding DNA: TGTGCCAGCAGCTGGAGCAGGCTAGCCAAAAACATTCAGTACTTC. The whole variable domain, remainder taken from reference TRBV5-6 and TRBJ2-4, is DAGVTQSPTHLIKTRGQQVTLRCSPKSGHDTVSWYQQALGQGPQFIFQYYEEEERQRGNFPDRFSGHQFPNYSSELNVNALLLGDSALYLCASSWSRLAKNIQYFGAGTRLSVL.

This clonotype was counted at least ten times. J is TRBJ1-1 and V is TRBV5-1; possibly TRBD1 for D (5 bases). This CDR3 is 14 amino acids long. Germline CDR1 reads SGHRS; CDR2 reads YFSETQ. V was pared by 0 bases and J by 4 bases, with 10 bases between. CDR3 sequence: CASSLDRQTTEAFF. The DNA of the CDR3 is TGCGCCAGCAGCTTGGATCGACAGACCACTGAAGCTTTCTTT.

This clonotype has a count of ten or more. The rearrangement links TRBV4-3 to TRBJ2-7, with 8 bases matching TRBD1. CDR1 and CDR2 from the germline V gene are LGHNA and YSLEER. The CDR3 has 15 residues. Trimming removed 3 bases from V and 2 bases from J; junction bases left unmatched: 6. CDR3 in amino acids: CASSQYSTGAYEQYF. Here the CDR3 DNA reads TGCGCCAGCAGCCAGTATTCGACAGGGGCCTACGAGCAGTACTTC.

In its sample, this clonotype was seen many times. The rearrangement uses TRBV28 and TRBJ1-5; TRBD1 is a possible D gene (6 bases). The V end was cut by 4 bases, the J end by 1 base, with 11 bases between. Germline CDR1 MDHEN, CDR2 SYDVKM. This CDR3 region has 15 residues. CDR3 protein: CASSSTGTSNQPQHF. In nucleotides, the CDR3 is TGTGCCAGCAGTTCCACCGGGACAAGCAATCAGCCCCAGCATTTT.

This clonotype was observed a few times. V is TRBV7-8 and J is TRBJ2-3; 7 bases line up with TRBD2. Germline V gene lookup returns CDR1 SGHVS and CDR2 FQNEAQ. V lost 3 bases, J lost 1 base, and 1 base stayed unmatched. This CDR3 has 14 residues. DNA of the CDR3: TGTGCCAGCAGCTTCACTAGCGGCACAGATACGCAGTATTTT. Residues: CASSFTSGTDTQYF.

The CDR3 sequence: CASSSGLLIGYEQYF. In nucleotides, the CDR3 is TGTGCCAGCAGTTCCGGACTCCTAATTGGCTACGAGCAGTACTTC. This rearrangement joins TRBV6-5 to TRBJ2-7; possible D gene TRBD2, 5 bases. The CDR3 is 15 residues long. Germline V gives CDR1 MNHEY, CDR2 SVGAGI. Deletions cut 4 bases from V and 3 bases from J, with 16 bases between.